The clone carrying this TCR beta chain was detected only a few times. Germline loops: CDR1 DFQATT, CDR2 SNEGSKA (reference sequence). The J segment lost 7 bases and the V segment lost 1 base, leaving 10 bases of the junction unmatched. This CDR3 region has 16 residues. This sample is drawn from a study of response to subunit inactivated influenza vaccine. TCRdb reanalysed the RT-PCR reads using MiXCR and keeps one entry per CDR3 protein. The data show approximately 530,000 distinct CDR3 sequences, with 10% to 15% seen just once and around 13% held by the top ten. This chain joins TRBV20-1 and TRBJ1-4; 9 bases line up with TRBD1. The specimen comprised PBMCs from blood, sampled more than 35 days after vaccination. This receptor was obtained from a man between 50 and 59 years old who received an inactivated influenza vaccine. CDR3 sequence: CSARVGQGNAFEKLFF. In DNA, the CDR3 is TGCAGTGCTAGAGTGGGACAGGGAAATGCCTTTGAAAAACTGTTTTTT.